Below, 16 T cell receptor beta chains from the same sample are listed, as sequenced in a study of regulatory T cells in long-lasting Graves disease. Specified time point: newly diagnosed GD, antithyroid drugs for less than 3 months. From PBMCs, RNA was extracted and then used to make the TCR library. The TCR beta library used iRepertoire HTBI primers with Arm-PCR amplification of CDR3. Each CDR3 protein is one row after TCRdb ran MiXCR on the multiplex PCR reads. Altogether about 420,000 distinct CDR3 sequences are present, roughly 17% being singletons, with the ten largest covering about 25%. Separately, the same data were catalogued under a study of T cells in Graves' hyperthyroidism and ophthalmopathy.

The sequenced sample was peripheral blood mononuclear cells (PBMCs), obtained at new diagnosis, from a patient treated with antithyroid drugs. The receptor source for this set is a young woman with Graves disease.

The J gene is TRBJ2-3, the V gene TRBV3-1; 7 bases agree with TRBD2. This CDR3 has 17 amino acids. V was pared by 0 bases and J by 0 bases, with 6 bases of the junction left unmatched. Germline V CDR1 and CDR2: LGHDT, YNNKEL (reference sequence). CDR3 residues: CASSQEGLTFSTDTQYF. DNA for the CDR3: TGTGCCAGCAGCCAAGAGGGACTAACTTTTAGCACAGATACGCAGTATTTT.

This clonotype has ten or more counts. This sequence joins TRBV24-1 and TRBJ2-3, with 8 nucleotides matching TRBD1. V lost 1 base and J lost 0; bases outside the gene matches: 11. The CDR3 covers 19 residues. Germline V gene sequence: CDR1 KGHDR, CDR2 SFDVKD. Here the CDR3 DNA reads TGTGCCACCAGTGATTTCAACCCGGGACAGGCGTCTAGCACAGATACGCAGTATTTT. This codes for CATSDFNPGQASSTDTQYF.

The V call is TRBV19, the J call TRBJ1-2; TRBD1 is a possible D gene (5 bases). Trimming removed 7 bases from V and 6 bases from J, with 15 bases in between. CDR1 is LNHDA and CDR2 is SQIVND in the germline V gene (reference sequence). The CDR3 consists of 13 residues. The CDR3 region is CASTRTRVNGYTF. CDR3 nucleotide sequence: TGTGCCAGTACCCGGACAAGGGTGAATGGCTACACCTTC.

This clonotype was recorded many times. CDR3 coding DNA: TGTGCCAGCAGGCCTAGCGGGAGGTTTTACGAGCAGTACTTC. Translating gives CASRPSGRFYEQYF. The V and J genes are TRBV6-1 and TRBJ2-7; 11 bases align to TRBD2. This CDR3 has 14 amino acids. V was clipped by 6 bases and J by 4 bases; unmatched bases: 5. Germline CDR1 is MNHNS and CDR2 is SASEGT.

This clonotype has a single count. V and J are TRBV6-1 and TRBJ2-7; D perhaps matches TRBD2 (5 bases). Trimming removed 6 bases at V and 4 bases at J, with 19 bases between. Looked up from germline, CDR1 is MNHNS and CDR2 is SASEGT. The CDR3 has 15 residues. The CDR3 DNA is TGTGCCAGCAGCCGCGAAACTAGGAGGAGATACGAGCAGTACTTC. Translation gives CASSRETRRRYEQYF.

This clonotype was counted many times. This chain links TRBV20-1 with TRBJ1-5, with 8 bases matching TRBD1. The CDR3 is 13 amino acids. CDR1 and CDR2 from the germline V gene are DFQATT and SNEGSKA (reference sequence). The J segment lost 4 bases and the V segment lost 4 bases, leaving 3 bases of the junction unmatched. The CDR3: CSATTGANQPQHF. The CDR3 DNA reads TGCAGTGCTACGACAGGGGCTAATCAGCCCCAGCATTTT.

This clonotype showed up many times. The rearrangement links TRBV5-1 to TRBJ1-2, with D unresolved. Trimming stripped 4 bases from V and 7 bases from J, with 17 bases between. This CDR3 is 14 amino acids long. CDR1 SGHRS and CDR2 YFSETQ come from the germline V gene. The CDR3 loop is CASSRLTDRFGYTF. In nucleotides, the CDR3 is TGCGCCAGCAGCCGCCTAACAGACCGGTTTGGCTACACCTTC.

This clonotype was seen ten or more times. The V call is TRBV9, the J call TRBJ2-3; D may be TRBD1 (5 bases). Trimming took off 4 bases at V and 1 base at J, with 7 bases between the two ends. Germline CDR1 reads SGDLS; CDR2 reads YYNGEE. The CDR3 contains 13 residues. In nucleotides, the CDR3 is TGTGCCAGCAGCACGACAGGCACAGATACGCAGTATTTT. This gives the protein CASSTTGTDTQYF.

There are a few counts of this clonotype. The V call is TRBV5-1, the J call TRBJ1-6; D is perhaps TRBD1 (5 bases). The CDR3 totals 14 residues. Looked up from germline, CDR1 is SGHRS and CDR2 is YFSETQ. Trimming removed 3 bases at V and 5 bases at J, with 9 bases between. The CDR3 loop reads CASSSGLDNSPLHF. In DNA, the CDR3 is TGCGCCAGCAGCTCGGGACTGGATAATTCACCCCTCCACTTT. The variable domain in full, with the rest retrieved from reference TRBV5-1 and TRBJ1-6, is KAGVTQTPRYLIKTRGQQVTLSCSPISGHRSVSWYQQTPGQGLQFLFEYFSETQRNKGNFPGRFSGRQFSNSRSEMNVSTLELGDSALYLCASSSGLDNSPLHFGNGTRLTVT.

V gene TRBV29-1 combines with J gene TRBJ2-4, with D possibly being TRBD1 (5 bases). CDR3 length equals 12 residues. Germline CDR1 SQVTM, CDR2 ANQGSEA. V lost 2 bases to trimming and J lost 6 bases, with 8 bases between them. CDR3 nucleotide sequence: TGCAGCGTTGAACAGGGTGGAAACATTCAGTACTTC. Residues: CSVEQGGNIQYF.

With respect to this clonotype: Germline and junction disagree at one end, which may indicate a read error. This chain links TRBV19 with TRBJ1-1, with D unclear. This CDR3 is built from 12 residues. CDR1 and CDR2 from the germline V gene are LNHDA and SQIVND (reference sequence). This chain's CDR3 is CAGLPENSEAFF. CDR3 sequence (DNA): TGTGCCGGCCTCCCCGAGAACAGTGAAGCTTTCTTT.

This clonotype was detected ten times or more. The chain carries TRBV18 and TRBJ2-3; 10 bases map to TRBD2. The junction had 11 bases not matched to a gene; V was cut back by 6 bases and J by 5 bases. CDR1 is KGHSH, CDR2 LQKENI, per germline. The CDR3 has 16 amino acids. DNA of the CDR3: TGTGCCAGCTCCCAACTAGCGGGACTTAATCTAGATACGCAGTATTTT. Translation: CASSQLAGLNLDTQYF. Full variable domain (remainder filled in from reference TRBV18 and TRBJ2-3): NAGVMQNPRHLVRRRGQEARLRCSPMKGHSHVYWYRQLPEEGLKFMVYLQKENIIDESGMPKERFSAEFPKEGPSILRIQQVVRGDSAAYFCASSQLAGLNLDTQYFGPGTRLTVL.

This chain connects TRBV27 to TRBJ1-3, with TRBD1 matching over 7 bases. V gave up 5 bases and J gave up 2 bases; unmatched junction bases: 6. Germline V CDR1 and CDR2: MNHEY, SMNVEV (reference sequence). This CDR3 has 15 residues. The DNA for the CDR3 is TGTGCCAGCAGTACCTACAGGGGTACTGGAAACACCATATATTTT. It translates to CASSTYRGTGNTIYF.

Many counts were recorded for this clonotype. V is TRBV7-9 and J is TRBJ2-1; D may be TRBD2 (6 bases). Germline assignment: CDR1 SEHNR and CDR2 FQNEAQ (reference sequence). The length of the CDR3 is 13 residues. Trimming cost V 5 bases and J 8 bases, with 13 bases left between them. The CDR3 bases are TGTGCCAGCAGCCCGGGACTCACTCATGAGCAGTTCTTC. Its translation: CASSPGLTHEQFF.

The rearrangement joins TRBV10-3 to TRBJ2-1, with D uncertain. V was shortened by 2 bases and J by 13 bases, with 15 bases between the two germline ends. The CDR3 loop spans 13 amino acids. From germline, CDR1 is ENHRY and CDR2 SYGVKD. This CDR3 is CAISEIDSGSQFF. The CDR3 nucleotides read TGTGCCATCAGTGAGATCGATTCCGGGTCCCAGTTCTTC.

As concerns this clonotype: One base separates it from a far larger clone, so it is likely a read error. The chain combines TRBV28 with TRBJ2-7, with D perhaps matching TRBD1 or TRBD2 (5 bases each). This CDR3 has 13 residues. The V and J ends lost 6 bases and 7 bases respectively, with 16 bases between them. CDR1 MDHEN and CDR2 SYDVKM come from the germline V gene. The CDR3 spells CASRTPGGNEQYF. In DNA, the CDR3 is TGTGCCAGCAGGACCCCTGGGGGTAATGAGCAGTACTTC.